The rows below give T cell receptor beta chains drawn from one sample of a study of CD8 T cells in Susac syndrome. Each CDR3 protein gets one entry after TCRdb re-called the immunoSEQ multiplex PCR reads with MiXCR. The sample includes around 71,000 distinct CDR3 sequences, 93% seen only once; the top ten take roughly 0.15%. The sequencing input was CD4+ T cells from PBMCs. These receptors were obtained from a human donor with Susac syndrome. Both conserved end residues are part of each CDR3. D genes are given only for firm matches. The size entry is marked missing in some rows and otherwise reads once, few, many or a size class.

CDR3 length,V gene,J gene,clone size,D gene,CDR3 protein,CDR3 DNA
14,TRBV7-3,TRBJ2-1,.,.,CASSLSLSYNEQFF,TGTGCCAGCAGCTTATCTCTATCCTACAATGAGCAGTTCTTC
15,TRBV4-2,TRBJ1-2,.,.,CASSQDGLLKNGYTF,TGTGCCAGCAGCCAAGATGGACTCCTCAAGAATGGCTACACCTTC
11,TRBV7-2,TRBJ2-5,.,.,CASSPPGTQYF,TGTGCCAGCAGCCCGCCTGGGACCCAGTACTTC
13,TRBV7-3,TRBJ1-2,.,.,CASSLTGVDGYTF,TGTGCCAGCAGCTTAACAGGGGTGGATGGCTACACCTTC
13,TRBV2,TRBJ2-7,.,TRBD1,CASSRGGYYEQYF,TGTGCCAGTAGCCGAGGGGGCTACTACGAGCAGTACTTC
17,TRBV11-3,TRBJ2-7,.,.,CASSPGTQMTVVYEQYF,TGTGCCAGCAGCCCCGGGACCCAAATGACAGTTGTCTACGAGCAGTACTTC
15,TRBV4-3,TRBJ2-5,.,.,CASSQDGQTQETQYF,TGCGCCAGCAGCCAAGATGGCCAAACCCAAGAGACCCAGTACTTC
16,TRBV20-1,TRBJ1-5,.,.,CSAGLPSGRTNQPQHF,TGCAGTGCTGGCCTACCGTCAGGGCGAACAAATCAGCCCCAGCATTTT
16,TRBV7-2,TRBJ2-1,.,TRBD2,CASSLLATSGYNEQFF,TGTGCCAGCAGCTTATTAGCCACTAGCGGCTACAATGAGCAGTTCTTC
13,TRBV10-3,TRBJ1-5,.,.,CAISDRYNQPQHF,TGTGCCATCAGTGACAGGTACAATCAGCCCCAGCATTTT
17,TRBV19,TRBJ2-1,.,TRBD2,CASSIGLGTSGGHEQFF,TGTGCCAGTAGTATCGGCTTAGGGACTAGCGGGGGCCATGAGCAGTTCTTC
13,TRBV20-1,TRBJ1-1,.,.,CSARRGMNTEAFF,TGCAGTGCTAGACGGGGAATGAACACTGAAGCTTTCTTT
16,TRBV11-1,TRBJ2-7,once,TRBD2,CASSERVAGDRYEQYF,TGTGCCAGCAGCGAGCGGGTAGCGGGGGACCGCTACGAGCAGTACTTC
13,TRBV3-1,TRBJ2-1,.,.,CASSQDRYNEQFF,TGTGCCAGCAGCCAAGACAGGTACAATGAGCAGTTCTTC
14,TRBV20-1,TRBJ2-4,.,TRBD1,CSARETGGLNIQYF,TGCAGTGCTAGAGAGACAGGGGGCCTGAACATTCAGTACTTC
17,TRBV4-2,TRBJ2-6,.,TRBD2,CASSQEGLANGANVLTF,TGTGCCAGCAGCCAAGAGGGACTAGCGAATGGGGCCAACGTCCTGACTTTC
15,TRBV6-4,TRBJ2-1,once,TRBD1,CASAFRGDRDNEQFF,TGTGCCAGCGCATTCCGGGGGGACAGGGACAATGAGCAGTTCTTC
15,TRBV9,TRBJ2-3,.,TRBD1,CASSHPGTVRGTQYF,TGTGCCAGCAGCCATCCCGGGACAGTTCGGGGTACGCAGTATTTT
14,TRBV20-1,TRBJ2-1,.,.,CSARESGTYNEQFF,TGCAGTGCTAGGGAGAGCGGAACTTACAATGAGCAGTTCTTC
15,TRBV5-6,TRBJ2-2,.,TRBD2,CASSLTSGGTGELFF,TGTGCCAGCAGCTTGACTAGCGGGGGAACCGGGGAGCTGTTTTTT
16,TRBV7-2,TRBJ2-7,few,.,CASSLGPATSVYEQYF,TGTGCCAGCAGCTTAGGCCCCGCGACCTCCGTCTACGAGCAGTACTTC